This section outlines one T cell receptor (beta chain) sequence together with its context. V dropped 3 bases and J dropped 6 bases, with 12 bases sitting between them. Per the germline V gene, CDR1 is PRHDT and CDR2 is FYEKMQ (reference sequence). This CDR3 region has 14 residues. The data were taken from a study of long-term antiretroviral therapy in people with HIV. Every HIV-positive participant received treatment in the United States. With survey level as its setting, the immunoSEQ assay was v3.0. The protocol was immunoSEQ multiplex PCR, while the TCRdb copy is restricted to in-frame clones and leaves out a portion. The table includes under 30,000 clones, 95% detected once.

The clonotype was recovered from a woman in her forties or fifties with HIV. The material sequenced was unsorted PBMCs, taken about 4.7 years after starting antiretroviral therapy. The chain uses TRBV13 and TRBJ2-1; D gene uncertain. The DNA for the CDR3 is TGTGCCAGCAGCTTCCCTAAAGCCGCCAATGAGCAGTTCTTC. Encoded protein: CASSFPKAANEQFF.